This is a list of T cell receptor beta chains from one sample in a study of radiation and T cells in renal cell carcinoma. Repertoires were generated with immunoSEQ multiplex PCR, while TCRdb's copy carries only in-frame clones and drops some. This sample carries 10,000 to 15,000 clones, about 33% of them seen once, and the ten largest clones take 15%. Sample: tumor tissue, taken from a patient whose treatment included radiotherapy and nephrectomy. These receptors were collected from a man in his 60s with renal cell carcinoma. Both conserved end residues are part of each CDR3. D genes are given only for firm matches. Rows give clone size only sometimes, using once, few, many, or a class for an expanded clone.

V gene	J gene	clone size	D gene	CDR3 DNA	CDR3 protein
TRBV2	TRBJ1-5	.	.	TGTGCCAGCAGTGAAGCGACATCGGCTTTCAATCAGCCCCAGCATTTT	CASSEATSAFNQPQHF
TRBV4-3	TRBJ2-3	few	.	TGCGCCAGCAGCCACTACAAGGTCGGAGGGACGGGGACAGATACGCAGTATTTT	CASSHYKVGGTGTDTQYF
TRBV29-1	TRBJ2-2	.	.	TGCAGCGTTTTACAGGGCCCTGCGAACACCGGGGAGCTGTTTTTT	CSVLQGPANTGELFF
TRBV7-8	TRBJ1-5	.	.	TGTGCCAGCAGCTTAAGAGATCAGCCCCAGCATTTT	CASSLRDQPQHF
TRBV5-6	TRBJ1-2	.	.	TGTGCCAGCAGCTTAGGGCGGAGAAACTATGGCTACACCTTC	CASSLGRRNYGYTF
TRBV4-1	TRBJ2-5	.	.	TGCGCCAGCAGCCAAGATCCGGGCAGCCCCCGGGTGCCCCAGTACTTC	CASSQDPGSPRVPQYF
TRBV2	TRBJ2-2	.	TRBD1	TGTGCCAGCAACAGGGGTTTGACCGGGGAGCTGTTTTTT	CASNRGLTGELFF
TRBV9	TRBJ2-7	.	.	TGTGCCAGCAGCGTACATGACTACCTCGACGAGCAGTACTTC	CASSVHDYLDEQYF
TRBV18	TRBJ2-5	few	TRBD2	TGTGCCAGCTCACACCGCCCGTGGGGACTAATCGGGGTGGAGACCCAGTACTTC	CASSHRPWGLIGVETQYF
TRBV18	TRBJ1-1	few	.	TGTGCCAGCTCAACGAGGACGGAGAACACTGAAGCTTTCTTT	CASSTRTENTEAFF
TRBV2	TRBJ1-2	.	.	TGTGCCAGCAGGGGGCAGACAACCCTCTATGGCTACACCTTC	CASRGQTTLYGYTF
TRBV25-1	TRBJ2-5	.	TRBD1	TGTGCCAGCAGCCAGGGGGCTAGGGAGACCCAGTACTTC	CASSQGARETQYF
TRBV9	TRBJ1-3	.	TRBD1	TGTGCCAGCAGCGTAAGGACAGGGGATTTCTCTGGAAACACCATATATTTT	CASSVRTGDFSGNTIYF
TRBV7-9	TRBJ1-2	few	TRBD1	TGTGCCAGCAGCTCCACCGGGACAGGCCTCACGGGGCGCACCTTC	CASSSTGTGLTGRTF
TRBV5-1	TRBJ1-2	.	.	TGCGCCAGCAGTTACCAGGACACCGCTAACTATGGCTACACCTTC	CASSYQDTANYGYTF
TRBV2	TRBJ2-5	.	.	TGTGCCAGCAGTCGGCTTCAAGAGACCCAGTACTTC	CASSRLQETQYF
TRBV29-1	TRBJ2-5	.	TRBD1	TGCAGCGTTGAAGCAAGGCCAGGGGGAAAGACCCAGTACTTC	CSVEARPGGKTQYF
TRBV7-2	TRBJ2-1	.	TRBD2	TGTGCCAGCAGCTTAACTAGCGTGTACAATGAGCAGTTCTTC	CASSLTSVYNEQFF
TRBV2	TRBJ1-1	many	TRBD1	TGTGCCAGCAGCTCCGACAGGGGGCTCTCTGAAGCTTTCTTT	CASSSDRGLSEAFF
TRBV29-1	TRBJ2-1	.	.	TGCAGCGTTGAAATACCTGAACTAGCCGGCGGAGAGCAGTTCTTC	CSVEIPELAGGEQFF